The TCR beta chain described here comes from a study of T cells after somatic rescue of genetic block. The assay was immunoSEQ multiplex PCR, and TCRdb's table has in-frame clones only and misses some. The table records approximately 67,000 clones, under 95% of them present only once. A word on this clone: The sample holds other DNA sequences that translate to the same CDR3.

Looked up from germline, CDR1 is SGHRS and CDR2 is YFSETQ. Trimming stripped 2 bases from V and 2 bases from J, with 8 bases between. The CDR3 sequence is 14 residues long. The clonotype originates from a middle-aged man. The specimen sequenced was peripheral blood mononuclear cells (PBMCs). The chain is built from TRBV5-1 and TRBJ1-3, with a possible D match to TRBD1 (6 bases). DNA for the CDR3: TGCGCCAGCAGCTTACAGGGTCCTGGAAACACCATATATTTT. It translates to CASSLQGPGNTIYF.